One sample yielded the 28 T cell receptor beta chains listed below, sequenced in a study of technical replicates of blood from a handful of donors (dated by TCRdb to 2017 to 2019). Receptor amplification or capture employed the immunoSEQ multiplex PCR assay. TCRdb provides this immuneACCESS table in a form limited to in-frame rearrangements. Some clones are lacking; in checked studies, under half of them reflect an unresolved V gene, and why the rest are absent is not known. For this sample there are 91,000 or so clones; about 95% appear just once. The top ten clonotypes cover 0.25% to 0.35% of the sample. Sequencing was performed on T cells isolated from PBMCs. The receptors were gathered from a human donor in good health.

The CDR3 protein is CASRPPGQGTEAFF. In DNA, the CDR3 is TGTGCCAGCAGACCACCGGGACAGGGCACTGAAGCTTTCTTT. The J gene is TRBJ1-1, the V gene TRBV6-5, with 9 bases lining up with TRBD1. The CDR3 spans 14 residues. After removal of 6 bases from V and 4 bases from J, the junction contained 6 bases not matched to a gene. Germline V gene sequence: CDR1 MNHEY, CDR2 SVGAGI.

The chain uses TRBV7-2 and TRBJ2-1; TRBD2 might be the D (5 bases). Trimming left V 3 bases short and J 4 bases short, with 10 bases between. The CDR3 covers 14 residues. Germline CDR1 is SGHTA and CDR2 is FQGNSA. In nucleotides, the CDR3 is TGTGCCAGCAGCTTTAGCGTTTTATACAATGAGCAGTTCTTC. Translating it yields CASSFSVLYNEQFF.

This clone occurred a few times. V and J are TRBV5-6 and TRBJ1-1; the match to TRBD1 covers 8 bases. CDR1 is SGHDT and CDR2 is YYEEEE in the germline V gene. V was clipped by 2 bases and J by 10 bases; unmatched bases: 4. The CDR3 sequence is 12 residues long. The CDR3 bases are TGTGCCAGCAGCTTCAGGGGGCCAGGAGCTTTCTTT. Its translation is CASSFRGPGAFF.

The CDR3 nucleotides read TGTGCCTTAACTTCCCCCCCCTATGGCTACACCTTC. Translating it yields CALTSPPYGYTF. The chain uses TRBV7-9 and TRBJ1-2, with D uncertain. With 11 bases removed from V and 4 bases from J, the gap between germline ends came to 14 bases. CDR1 and CDR2 (germline): SEHNR, FQNEAQ (reference sequence). The CDR3 covers 12 residues.

The gene calls are TRBV10-3 and TRBJ2-1, with TRBD2 as a possible D gene (7 bases). Per the germline V gene, CDR1 is ENHRY and CDR2 is SYGVKD. Trimming removed 10 bases at V and 8 bases at J, with 15 bases between. This CDR3 is 12 amino acids long. Here the CDR3 DNA reads TGTGCCACCCTGATCGGGGGGCATGAGCAGTTCTTC. Translation gives CATLIGGHEQFF.

The rearrangement uses TRBV19 and TRBJ1-5; no clear D. Per germline, CDR1 LNHDA and CDR2 SQIVND (reference sequence). Between the trimmed V and J ends, which lost 8 bases and 1 base, there was a span of 12 bases. The CDR3 length is 14 residues. As DNA, the CDR3 is TGTGCCAGTGGTCAGGCGGGGAGCAATCAGCCCCAGCATTTT. Amino acid sequence: CASGQAGSNQPQHF.

The chain combines TRBV6-1 with TRBJ1-5; 8 positions agree with TRBD1. This CDR3 is built from 14 residues. V lost 5 bases, J lost 5 bases, and 5 bases stayed unmatched. In germline, CDR1 is MNHNS, CDR2 SASEGT. CDR3 bases: TGTGCCAGCAGTTCGGACAGGGTCGATCAGCCCCAGCATTTT. Residues: CASSSDRVDQPQHF.

The chain carries TRBV15 and TRBJ1-1; D unresolved. Germline V gene data show CDR1 as LNHNV and CDR2 as YYDKDF (reference sequence). The CDR3 covers 13 residues. V lost 3 bases and J 1 base, leaving 6 bases between the germline ends. The CDR3 spells CATSSLPNTEAFF. As DNA, the CDR3 is TGTGCCACCAGCAGTCTTCCGAACACTGAAGCTTTCTTT.

The chain has TRBV4-1 and TRBJ2-3; D not resolved. The V gene lost 0 bases and the J gene lost 0 bases, with 7 bases spanning the gap. CDR1 is MGHRA, CDR2 YSYEKL, per germline. The CDR3 loop spans 15 amino acids. The CDR3 region has the DNA TGCGCCAGCAGCCAAGAAAGCTGGAGCACAGATACGCAGTATTTT. Translation gives CASSQESWSTDTQYF.

The chain has TRBV20-1 and TRBJ1-2; D remains unclear. Germline assignment: CDR1 DFQATT and CDR2 SNEGSKA (reference sequence). Trimming removed 2 bases at V and 6 bases at J, with 7 bases between. This CDR3 is 11 amino acids long. The CDR3 sequence is CSARRGHGYTF. For the CDR3, the DNA is TGCAGTGCTAGAAGAGGGCATGGCTACACCTTC.

V is TRBV6-6 and J is TRBJ2-5, with 10 bases identical to TRBD2. The CDR3 loop spans 14 amino acids. Germline CDR1 is MNHNY and CDR2 is SVGAGI (reference sequence). J gave up 4 bases and V 4 bases, and 3 bases lay outside the gene matches. CDR3 in DNA: TGTGCCAGCAGTTGGTCTAGCGGGAGAGAGACCCAGTACTTC. It encodes CASSWSSGRETQYF.

On this clone itself: One end of the junction varies from germline; a read error may be responsible. This chain uses TRBV7-7 with TRBJ2-3, with D maybe TRBD2 (6 bases). CDR3 size: 14 residues. Germline V CDR1 and CDR2: SSHAT, FNYEAQ (reference sequence). CDR3 residues: CASSLWGLTDTQYF. In DNA, the CDR3 is TGTGCTAGCAGCTTATGGGGACTCACAGATACGCAGTATTTT.

The V and J genes are TRBV27 and TRBJ2-1, with 8 bases identical to TRBD2. Trimming removed 7 bases from V and 1 base from J; junction bases left unmatched: 6. CDR1 and CDR2 (germline): MNHEY, SMNVEV (reference sequence). The CDR3 spans 15 residues. Here the CDR3 DNA reads TGTGCCAGCAATCCAGCGGGAGCGTCCTACAATGAGCAGTTCTTC. This codes for CASNPAGASYNEQFF.

The rearrangement links TRBV19 to TRBJ1-1; D uncertain. This CDR3 has 12 residues. Trimming pared 3 bases from V and 7 bases from J, leaving 9 bases between. Germline V CDR1 and CDR2: LNHDA, SQIVND (reference sequence). The CDR3 nucleotides read TGTGCCAGTAGTATCAGACGGGATGAAGCTTTCTTT. Translation: CASSIRRDEAFF.

This chain uses TRBV5-5 with TRBJ2-1, with 9 bases identical to TRBD2. This CDR3 region has 15 residues. Per the germline V gene, CDR1 is SGHKS and CDR2 is YYEKEE (reference sequence). Trimming at V came to 3 bases and at J to 6 bases, leaving 7 bases not matched to a gene. This CDR3 is CASSWRLAATNEQFF. The CDR3 DNA reads TGTGCCAGCAGCTGGCGACTAGCGGCAACCAATGAGCAGTTCTTC.

This chain links TRBV6-5 with TRBJ1-3; D is unclear. Trimming shortened V by 2 bases and J by 0 bases, and 8 bases separated the two germline ends. CDR1 is MNHEY, CDR2 SVGAGI, per germline. The CDR3 sequence is 15 residues long. The CDR3 region has the DNA TGTGCCAGCAGTTACGAGGGTCCCTCTGGAAACACCATATATTTT. Translation gives CASSYEGPSGNTIYF.

This clone was observed once. The chain uses TRBV9 and TRBJ2-7; 7 bases match TRBD1. The CDR3 is made up of 12 amino acids. Per germline, CDR1 SGDLS and CDR2 YYNGEE. J lost 5 bases, V lost 3 bases, and 2 bases had no gene match. The CDR3 here is CASSGQGDEQYF. Written as DNA, the CDR3 is TGTGCCAGCAGCGGACAGGGTGACGAGCAGTACTTC.

The genes are TRBV12-5 and TRBJ1-2; 7 positions agree with TRBD1. CDR1 and CDR2 from the germline V gene are LGHNT and FRNRAP. Trimming removed 3 bases from V and 4 bases from J; junction bases left unmatched: 5. There are 14 residues in the CDR3. CDR3 loop: CASGFRQGLYGYTF. CDR3 DNA: TGTGCTAGTGGTTTTAGACAGGGCCTCTATGGCTACACCTTC.

J is TRBJ1-1 and V is TRBV5-6; possibly TRBD1 for D (5 bases). This CDR3 spans 12 amino acids. Germline CDR1 and CDR2: SGHDT and YYEEEE. Trimming took off 3 bases at V and 3 bases at J, with 6 bases between the two ends. For the CDR3, the DNA is TGTGCCAGCAGCTGGGGGGACACTGAAGCTTTCTTT. Encoded protein: CASSWGDTEAFF.

V is TRBV4-1 and J is TRBJ2-1; 7 bases are a match to TRBD1. CDR1 and CDR2 from the germline V gene are MGHRA and YSYEKL. The CDR3 length is 13 residues. Trimming at V came to 1 base and at J to 8 bases, leaving 2 bases not matched to a gene. CDR3 protein: CASSQGQGDEQFF. In nucleotides, the CDR3 is TGCGCCAGCAGCCAAGGACAGGGCGATGAGCAGTTCTTC.

This chain uses TRBV9 with TRBJ2-7; no reliable D call. There are 12 residues in the CDR3. Trimming removed 0 bases at V and 3 bases at J, with 4 bases between. Germline values: CDR1 SGDLS, CDR2 YYNGEE. The CDR3 sequence is CASSVAGYEQYF. In DNA, the CDR3 is TGTGCCAGCAGCGTAGCGGGCTACGAGCAGTACTTC.

The chain couples TRBV10-1 to TRBJ2-1, with 8 bases that match TRBD1. Germline trimming cut 0 bases from V and 7 bases from J; bases unmatched to any gene: 5. The CDR3 sequence is 15 residues long. CDR1 and CDR2 from the germline V gene are WNHNN and SYGVQD (reference sequence). The CDR3 region is CASSESTGGRNEQFF. CDR3 coding DNA: TGCGCCAGCAGTGAGTCTACAGGGGGGAGGAATGAGCAGTTCTTC.

This chain joins TRBV7-9 and TRBJ2-3, with 8 bases identical to TRBD1. Losses at the gene ends were 0 bases for V and 14 bases for J; bases not matched to a gene: 7. CDR3 length: 13 amino acids. The germline gives CDR1 SEHNR, CDR2 FQNEAQ (reference sequence). The chain's CDR3 is CASSLAVNRGSYF. CDR3 in DNA: TGTGCCAGCAGCTTAGCGGTCAACAGGGGGTCGTATTTT.

This sequence joins TRBV7-2 and TRBJ2-7; 9 bases align to TRBD2. V trimming: 5 bases; J trimming: 1 base; junction bases outside the gene matches: 9. Germline loops: CDR1 SGHTA, CDR2 FQGNSA. The CDR3 has 16 residues. Here the CDR3 DNA reads TGTGCCAGCAGCCGGCGAGCGGGAGGCCTATCCTACGAGCAGTACTTC. Translation gives CASSRRAGGLSYEQYF.

V usage is TRBV7-9 and J usage is TRBJ2-1; D is undetermined. The CDR3 sequence is 17 residues long. V shed 5 bases and J shed 8 bases, with 25 bases lying between them. The germline gives CDR1 SEHNR, CDR2 FQNEAQ (reference sequence). The CDR3 region has the DNA TGTGCCAGCAGCCAGACCGATGGGCCACCCGCGCCACATGAGCAGTTCTTC. This sequence encodes CASSQTDGPPAPHEQFF.

This clone appeared once. J is TRBJ2-7 and V is TRBV10-3, with a weak D call TRBD1 (6 bases). V shed 6 bases and J shed 4 bases, with 16 bases lying between them. This CDR3 is 14 amino acids long. Germline-derived CDR1 and CDR2 are ENHRY and SYGVKD. CDR3: CAIRDPHRVYEQYF. CDR3 bases: TGTGCCATCAGGGACCCCCACAGGGTGTACGAGCAGTACTTC.

The rearrangement links TRBV9 to TRBJ2-7; TRBD2 aligns across 8 bases. The junction had 9 bases not matched to a gene; V was cut back by 1 base and J by 6 bases. Germline CDR1 is SGDLS and CDR2 is YYNGEE. The CDR3 is made up of 15 amino acids. CDR3 DNA: TGTGCCAGCAGCGTAACGGGGGTGGCGGGAGGCGAGCAGTACTTC. As protein: CASSVTGVAGGEQYF.

This clone showed up just once. The chain has TRBV9 and TRBJ1-2; 7 bases agree with TRBD1. CDR3 length equals 13 residues. Germline CDR1 is SGDLS and CDR2 is YYNGEE. V was pared by 4 bases and J by 7 bases, with 7 bases of the junction left unmatched. CDR3 DNA sequence: TGTGCCAGCAGCTCCGACAGGGTGGTTGGCTACACCTTC. This encodes CASSSDRVVGYTF.